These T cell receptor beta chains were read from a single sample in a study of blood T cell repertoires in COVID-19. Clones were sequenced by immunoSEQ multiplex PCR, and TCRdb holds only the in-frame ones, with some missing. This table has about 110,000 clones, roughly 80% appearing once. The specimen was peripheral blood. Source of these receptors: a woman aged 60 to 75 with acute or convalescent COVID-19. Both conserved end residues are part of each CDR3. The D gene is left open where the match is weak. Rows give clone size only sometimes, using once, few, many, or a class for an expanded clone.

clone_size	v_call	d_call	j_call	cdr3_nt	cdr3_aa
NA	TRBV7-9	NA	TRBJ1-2	TGTGCCAGCAGCCGGGACACCCTTTTGTGGGTAGGTGGCTACACCTTC	CASSRDTLLWVGGYTF
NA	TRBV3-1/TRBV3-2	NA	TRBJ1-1	TGTGCCAGCAGCCAAGCAGGGTCGTCGGCTGAAGCTTTCTTT	CASSQAGSSAEAFF
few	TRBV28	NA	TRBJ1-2	TGTGCCAGCAGTCAAGGGACATCCTGGGGCTATGGCTACACCTTC	CASSQGTSWGYGYTF
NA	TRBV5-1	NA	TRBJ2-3	TGCGCCAGCAGCGAGACTAACACAGATACGCAGTATTTT	CASSETNTDTQYF
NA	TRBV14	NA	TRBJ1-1	TGTGCCAGCAAACAGGGCCCCAGGGACACTGAAGCTTTCTTT	CASKQGPRDTEAFF
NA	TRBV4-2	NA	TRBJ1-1	TGTGCCAGCAGCCAAGTATCTCAGGGGCTGAACACTGAAGCTTTCTTT	CASSQVSQGLNTEAFF
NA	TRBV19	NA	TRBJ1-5	TGTGCCAGTGCGGCGGGGGCCGGGGGCAATCAGCCCCAGCATTTT	CASAAGAGGNQPQHF
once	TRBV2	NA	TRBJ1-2	TGTGCCAGCCTCCACCCGGGACACAACATAATTAACTATGGCTACACCTTC	CASLHPGHNIINYGYTF
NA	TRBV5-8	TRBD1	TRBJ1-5	TGTGCCAGCAGCCTGGGGACAGGGGAGGAGCCCCAGCATTTT	CASSLGTGEEPQHF
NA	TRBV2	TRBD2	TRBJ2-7	TGTGCCAGCAGTGTTGGGACTAGCGGATCCTACGAGCAGTACTTC	CASSVGTSGSYEQYF
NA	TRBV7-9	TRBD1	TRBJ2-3	TGTGCCAGCAGCTTCGGACAGGGAGCAGATACGCAGTATTTT	CASSFGQGADTQYF
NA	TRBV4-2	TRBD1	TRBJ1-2	TGTGCCAGCAGCCAAGGGGACAGGGGTGGCTATGGCTACACCTTC	CASSQGDRGGYGYTF
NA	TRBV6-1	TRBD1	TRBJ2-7	TGTGCCAGCAGTGAGCAGGGGGTAGACGAGCAGTACTTC	CASSEQGVDEQYF
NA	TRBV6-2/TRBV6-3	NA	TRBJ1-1	TGTGCCAGCAACCCAAGGGGCCCCACTGAAGCTTTCTTT	CASNPRGPTEAFF
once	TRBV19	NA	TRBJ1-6	TGTGCCAGTAGTATTCAAGTCACAAATTCACCCCTCCACTTT	CASSIQVTNSPLHF
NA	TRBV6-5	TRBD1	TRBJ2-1	TGTGCCAGCAGCCGGGACAGGGGATTGGGCGAGCAGTTCTTC	CASSRDRGLGEQFF
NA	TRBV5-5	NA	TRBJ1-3	TGTGCCAGCAGCGCCCGGACAGACTCTGGAAACACCATATATTTT	CASSARTDSGNTIYF
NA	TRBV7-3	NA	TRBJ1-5	TGTGCCAGCAGCTTAGTCGGGGGGCAGCCCCAGCATTTT	CASSLVGGQPQHF
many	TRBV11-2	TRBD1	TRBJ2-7	TGTGCCAGCAGCCGGGACAGGGACTACGAGCAGTACTTC	CASSRDRDYEQYF
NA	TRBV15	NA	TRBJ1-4	TGTGCCACCAGGCGGGACGCAACTAATGAAAAACTGTTTTTT	CATRRDATNEKLFF
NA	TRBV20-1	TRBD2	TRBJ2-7	TGCAGTGCTAGTAGGACTAGCGGGAGTGACGAGCAGTACTTC	CSASRTSGSDEQYF
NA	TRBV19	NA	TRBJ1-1	TGTGCCAGTAGTATATCGACAGGTATGAACACTGAAGCTTTCTTT	CASSISTGMNTEAFF
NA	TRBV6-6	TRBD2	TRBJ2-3	TGTGCCAGCAGCCCTAGACTAGCGATCGGCACAGATACGCAGTATTTT	CASSPRLAIGTDTQYF
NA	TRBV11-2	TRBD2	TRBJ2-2	TGTGCCAGCAGCTCGGGACTAGCGGCGAACACCGGGGAGCTGTTTTTT	CASSSGLAANTGELFF
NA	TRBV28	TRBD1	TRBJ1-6	TGTGCCAGCATACTGACAGGGGATAATTCACCCCTCCACTTT	CASILTGDNSPLHF
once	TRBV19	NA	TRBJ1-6	TGTGCCAGTAGTCCCCAGCGCGCGGCAGGGGATTCACCCCTCCACTTT	CASSPQRAAGDSPLHF
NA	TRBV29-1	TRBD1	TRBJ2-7	TGCAGCGTCACTCCGGGACAGGGGGCGGCCTACGAGCAGTACTTC	CSVTPGQGAAYEQYF
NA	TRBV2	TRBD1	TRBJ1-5	TGTGCCAGCAGTGAGTTTCAGGGGGTTAGCAATCAGCCCCAGCATTTT	CASSEFQGVSNQPQHF
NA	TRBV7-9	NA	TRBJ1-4	TGTGCCAGCAGCCACTTGATGGGGGCGGCAGGAGAAAAACTGTTTTTT	CASSHLMGAAGEKLFF
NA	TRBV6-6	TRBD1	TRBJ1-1	TGTGCCAGCAGAGACACCGGGACAGGGGGCTTCCAAGCTTTCTTT	CASRDTGTGGFQAFF
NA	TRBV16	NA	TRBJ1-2	TGTGCCAGCAGCCAATCTCTCAGCTATGGCTACACCTTC	CASSQSLSYGYTF
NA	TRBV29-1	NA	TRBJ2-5	TGCAGCGTTAAGACAGAGAGAGAGACCCAGTACTTC	CSVKTERETQYF
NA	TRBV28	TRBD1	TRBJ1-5	TGTGCCAGCAGTTTTACAGGGGGGGTGAATATTAACCAGCCCCAGCATTTT	CASSFTGGVNINQPQHF
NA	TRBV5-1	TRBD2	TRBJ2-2	TGCGCCAGCAGCTCCCGGGGGGACGCGAACACCGGGGAGCTGTTTTTT	CASSSRGDANTGELFF
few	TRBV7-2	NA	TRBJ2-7	TGTGCCAGCAGCCTTACAAGCTACGAGCAGTACTTC	CASSLTSYEQYF
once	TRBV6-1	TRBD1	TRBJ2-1	TGTGCCAGCAGTGACGTGACAGGGCATGAGCAGTTCTTC	CASSDVTGHEQFF
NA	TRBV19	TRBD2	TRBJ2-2	TGTGCCAGTAGGCTCAGCGGGGGCCCCGGGGAGCTGTTTTTT	CASRLSGGPGELFF
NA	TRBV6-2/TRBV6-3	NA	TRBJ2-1	TGTGCCAGCAGTCTATTAGACCCCCAACAGACCGGAGAGCAGTTCTTC	CASSLLDPQQTGEQFF
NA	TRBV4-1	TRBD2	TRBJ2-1	TGCGCCAGCAGCCAAGAGACCGGAGCGGGGGGGCAGTTCTTC	CASSQETGAGGQFF
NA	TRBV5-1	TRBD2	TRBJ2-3	TGCGCCAGCAGCTTGGCTCTAGCGGGACCTAGCACAGATACGCAGTATTTT	CASSLALAGPSTDTQYF
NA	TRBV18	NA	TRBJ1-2	TGTGCCAGCTCACCGGCCGGGGGAGGTGGCTATGGCTACACCTTC	CASSPAGGGGYGYTF
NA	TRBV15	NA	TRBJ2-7	TGTGCCACCAGCCACTCGGTCGGCTCCTACGAGCAGTACTTC	CATSHSVGSYEQYF
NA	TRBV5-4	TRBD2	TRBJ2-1	TGTGCCAGCAGCTGGGGACTAGCGGGAGGCAATGAGCAGTTCTTC	CASSWGLAGGNEQFF
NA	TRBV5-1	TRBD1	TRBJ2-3	TGCGCCAGCAGCTTGGAGGGGGCCACAACAGATACGCAGTATTTT	CASSLEGATTDTQYF
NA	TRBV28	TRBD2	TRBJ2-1	TGTGCCAGCAGTTTGTCAGCTAGCGGGCCTATGGGACAAATTAAGCAGTTCTTC	CASSLSASGPMGQIKQFF
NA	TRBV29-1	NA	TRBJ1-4	TGCAGCGTTGAAAGTGACACGTCTGAAAAACTGTTTTTT	CSVESDTSEKLFF
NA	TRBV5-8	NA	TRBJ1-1	TGTGCCAGCAGCCCGGGGATAGTGAACACTGAAGCTTTCTTT	CASSPGIVNTEAFF
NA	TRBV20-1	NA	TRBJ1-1	TGCAGTGCTAGTAGATCTATGAACACTGAAGCTTTCTTT	CSASRSMNTEAFF
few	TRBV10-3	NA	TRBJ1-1	TGTGCCATCAGATCAAGACCGACAGCGAACACTGAAGCTTTCTTT	CAIRSRPTANTEAFF
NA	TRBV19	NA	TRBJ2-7	TGTGCCAGTAGCGAGACTAGGAGAGGTCAGCAGTACTTC	CASSETRRGQQYF